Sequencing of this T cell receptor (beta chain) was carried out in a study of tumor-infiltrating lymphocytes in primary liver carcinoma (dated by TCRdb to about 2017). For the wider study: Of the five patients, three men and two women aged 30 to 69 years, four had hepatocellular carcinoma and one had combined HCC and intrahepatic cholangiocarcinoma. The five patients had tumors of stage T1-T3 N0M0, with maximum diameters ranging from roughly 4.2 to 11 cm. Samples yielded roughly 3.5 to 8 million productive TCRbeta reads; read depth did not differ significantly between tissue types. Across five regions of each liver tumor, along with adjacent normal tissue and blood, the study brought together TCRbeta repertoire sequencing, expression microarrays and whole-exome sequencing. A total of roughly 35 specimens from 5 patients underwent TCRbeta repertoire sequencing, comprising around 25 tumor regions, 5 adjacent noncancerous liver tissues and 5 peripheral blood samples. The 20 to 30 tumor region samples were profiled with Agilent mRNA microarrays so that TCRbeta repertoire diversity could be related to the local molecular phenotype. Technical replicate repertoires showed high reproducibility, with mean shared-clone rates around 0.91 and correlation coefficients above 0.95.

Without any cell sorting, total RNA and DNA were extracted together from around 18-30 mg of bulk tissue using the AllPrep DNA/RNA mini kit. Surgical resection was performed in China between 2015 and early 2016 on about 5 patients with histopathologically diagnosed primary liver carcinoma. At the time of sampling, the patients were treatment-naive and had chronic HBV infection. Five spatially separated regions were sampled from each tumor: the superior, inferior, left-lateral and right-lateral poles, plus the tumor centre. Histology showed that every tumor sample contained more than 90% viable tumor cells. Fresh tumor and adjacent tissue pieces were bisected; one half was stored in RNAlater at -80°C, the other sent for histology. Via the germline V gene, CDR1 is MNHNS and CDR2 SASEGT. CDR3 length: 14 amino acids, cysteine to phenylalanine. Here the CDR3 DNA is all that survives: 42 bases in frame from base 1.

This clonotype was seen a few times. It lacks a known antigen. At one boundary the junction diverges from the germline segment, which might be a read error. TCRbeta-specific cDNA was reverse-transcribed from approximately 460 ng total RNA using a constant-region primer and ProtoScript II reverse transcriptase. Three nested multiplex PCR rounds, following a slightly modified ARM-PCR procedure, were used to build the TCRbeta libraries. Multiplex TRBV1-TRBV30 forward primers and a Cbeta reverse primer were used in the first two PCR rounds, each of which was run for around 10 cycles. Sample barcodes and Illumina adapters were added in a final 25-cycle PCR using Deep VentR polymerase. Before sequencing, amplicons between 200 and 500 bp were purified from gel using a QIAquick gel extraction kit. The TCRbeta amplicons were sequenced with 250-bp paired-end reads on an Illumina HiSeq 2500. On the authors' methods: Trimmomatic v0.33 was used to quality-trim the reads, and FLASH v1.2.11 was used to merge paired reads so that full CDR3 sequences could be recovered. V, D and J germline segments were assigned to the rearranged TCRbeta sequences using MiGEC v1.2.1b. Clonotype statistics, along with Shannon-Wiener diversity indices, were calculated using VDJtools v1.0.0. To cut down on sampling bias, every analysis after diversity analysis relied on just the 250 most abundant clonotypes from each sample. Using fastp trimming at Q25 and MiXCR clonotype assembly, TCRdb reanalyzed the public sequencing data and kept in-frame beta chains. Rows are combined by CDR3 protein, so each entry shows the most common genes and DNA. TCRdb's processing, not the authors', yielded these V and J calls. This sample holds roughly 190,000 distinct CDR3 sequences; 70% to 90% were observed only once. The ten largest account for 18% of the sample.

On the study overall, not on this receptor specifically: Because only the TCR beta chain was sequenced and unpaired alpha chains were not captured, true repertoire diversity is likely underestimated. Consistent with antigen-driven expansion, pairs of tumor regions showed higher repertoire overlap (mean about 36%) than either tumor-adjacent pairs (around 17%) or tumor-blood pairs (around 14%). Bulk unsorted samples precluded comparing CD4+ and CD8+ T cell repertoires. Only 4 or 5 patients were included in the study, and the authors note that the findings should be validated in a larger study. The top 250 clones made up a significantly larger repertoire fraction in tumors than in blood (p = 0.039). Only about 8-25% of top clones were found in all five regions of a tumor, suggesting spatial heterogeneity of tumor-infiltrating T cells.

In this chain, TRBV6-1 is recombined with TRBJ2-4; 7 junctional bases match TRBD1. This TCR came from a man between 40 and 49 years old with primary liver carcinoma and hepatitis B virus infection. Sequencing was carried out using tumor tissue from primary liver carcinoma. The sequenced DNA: TGTGCCAGCAGTGCACAGGGGACGCAAAATATTCGGTACTTC. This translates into CASSAQGTQNIRYF.